This T cell receptor (beta chain) was recovered during a study of OX40 agonist ivuxolimab in advanced cancers. As for the study in general: The patients received ivuxolimab by intravenous route every 2 weeks at 0.01 to 10 mg/kg. Regarding the study as a whole: People who partly responded at 0.1-3.0 mg/kg had some of the least clonal expansion seen.

CDR3 length: 13 residues. CDR1 is LNHNV and CDR2 is YYDKDF in the germline V gene (reference sequence). Trimming took 11 bases from V and 3 from J, leaving 13 bases between them. Assay: immunoSEQ multiplex PCR; the TCRdb copy retains only in-frame clones and omits some. The sample consists of approximately 70,000 clones, 75% to 95% of them appearing once. To note about this clone: Antigen: not known.

Autoimmune disease history or systemic immunosuppression excluded patients. Sample: CD4+ or CD8+ T cells sorted from blood, taken in a trial of the OX40 agonist ivuxolimab. This TCR was sampled from an adult with an advanced solid tumor such as melanoma, head and neck, liver or kidney cancer. The V call is TRBV15, the J call TRBJ2-2; D is unresolved. The CDR3 region has the DNA TGTGCCGCCGGGTCGCGGTACACCGGGGAGCTGTTTTTT. It yields the protein CAAGSRYTGELFF.